This record concerns one T cell receptor (beta chain) sequence. Its specificity is unknown. The sample is drawn from a study of T cell responses to AZD1222 COVID-19 vaccine. Assay used: immunoSEQ multiplex PCR; TCRdb lists only in-frame clones, some missing. Of about 97,000 clones in the sample, around nine tenths were seen once. Germline V CDR1 and CDR2: KGHSH, LQKENI. V was cut by 1 base and J by 12 bases, with 19 bases left in between. The CDR3 spans 15 residues. Study outcomes and limitations: Receipt of two AZD1222 doses was followed by a rise in Spike-specific TCR breadth and depth.

The clonotype was recovered from an adult in good health. The chain is built from TRBV18 and TRBJ1-5; TRBD1 is a possible D gene (6 bases). This specimen consisted of peripheral blood, obtained on day 0 of AZD1222 vaccination. The CDR3 sequence is CASSPQFDRQGNQHF. The CDR3 DNA sequence: TGTGCCAGCTCACCACAATTCGACAGGCAGGGCAACCAGCATTTT.